One and the same sample provided the 6 T cell receptor beta chains below, sequenced in a study of T cells after posttransplantation cyclophosphamide. The table came from immunoSEQ multiplex PCR; TCRdb's copy has only in-frame clones and leaves some out. The profile covers about 34,000 clones, none occurring a single time. The source material was PBMCs. These TCRs come from a woman in her fifties or sixties in good health and a related stem cell transplant donor.

At least ten counts were recorded for this clone. The rearrangement links TRBV9 to TRBJ2-1; a weak D match, TRBD2 (6 bases). Germline CDR1 SGDLS, CDR2 YYNGEE. The CDR3 consists of 13 residues. Trimming took off 4 bases at V and 3 bases at J, with 8 bases between the two ends. DNA of the CDR3: TGTGCCAGCAGCCTGACTAGCTACAATGAGCAGTTCTTC. As protein: CASSLTSYNEQFF.

This clone was picked up a small number of times. The rearrangement joins TRBV4-1 to TRBJ2-7; TRBD1 is a possible D gene (5 bases). V lost 2 bases, J lost 0 bases, and 11 bases lay in between. The CDR3 is 15 amino acids. CDR1 and CDR2 (germline): MGHRA, YSYEKL. CDR3 sequence reads: CASSQQGRSSYEQYF. As DNA, the CDR3 is TGCGCCAGCAGCCAACAGGGCCGTAGCTCCTACGAGCAGTACTTC.

This clone was observed many times. The chain joins TRBV6-5 to TRBJ2-1, with 8 bases fitting TRBD2. V was clipped by 0 bases and J by 3 bases; unmatched bases: 4. The CDR3 consists of 16 residues. In germline, CDR1 is MNHEY, CDR2 SVGAGI. The CDR3 nucleotides read TGTGCCAGCAGTTACTCGGGCCTAGCGGGCTACAATGAGCAGTTCTTC. It codes for CASSYSGLAGYNEQFF.

This clone showed up many times. V is TRBV27 and J is TRBJ1-1; 7 nucleotides agree with TRBD1. Trimming at V came to 6 bases and at J to 0 bases, leaving 4 bases not matched to a gene. Looked up from germline, CDR1 is MNHEY and CDR2 is SMNVEV (reference sequence). The CDR3 sequence is 14 residues long. In DNA, the CDR3 is TGTGCCAGCAGGAGGACAGGTGTGAACACTGAAGCTTTCTTT. Its protein product is CASRRTGVNTEAFF.

This clone has ten or more counts. The V call is TRBV5-5, the J call TRBJ2-1; 12 positions agree with TRBD2. V was clipped by 6 bases and J by 4 bases; unmatched bases: 5. Germline CDR1 is SGHKS and CDR2 is YYEKEE (reference sequence). This CDR3 is 15 amino acids long. As DNA, the CDR3 is TGTGCCAGCACTCACGGACTAGCGGGATACAATGAGCAGTTCTTC. Amino acids: CASTHGLAGYNEQFF.

This clone was seen many times. The gene calls are TRBV4-3 and TRBJ2-3, with 11 bases identical to TRBD2. Trimming at V came to 8 bases and at J to 1 base, leaving 5 bases not matched to a gene. The CDR3 sequence is 15 residues long. The germline V gene encodes CDR1 LGHNA and CDR2 YSLEER. As DNA, the CDR3 is TGCGCCAGCCGGATGGGACTAGCGGGCACAGATACGCAGTATTTT. It encodes CASRMGLAGTDTQYF.